Presented here are 30 T cell receptor beta chains from one specimen sequenced in a study of cytomegalovirus exposure and HLA in healthy donors. The table came from immunoSEQ multiplex PCR; TCRdb's copy has only in-frame clones and leaves some out. This sample has about 57,000 clones, with just over 90% found just once. The sample was PBMCs. All receptors derive from a young woman in good health and CMV-seronegative.

The chain links TRBV9 to TRBJ2-2, with TRBD1 matching 7 bases. The CDR3 is 16 residues long. Trimming at V came to 6 bases and at J to 1 base, leaving 9 bases not matched to a gene. Per the germline V gene, CDR1 is SGDLS and CDR2 is YYNGEE. CDR3: CASTTGTDLNTGELFF. The CDR3 DNA reads as TGTGCCAGCACCACAGGGACAGACCTGAACACCGGGGAGCTGTTTTTT.

V is TRBV5-6 and J is TRBJ2-3; 10 nucleotides agree with TRBD1. V gave up 4 bases and J gave up 5 bases; unmatched junction bases: 10. Germline-derived CDR1 and CDR2 are SGHDT and YYEEEE. The CDR3 totals 16 residues. The CDR3 DNA follows: TGTGCCAGCAGCCGCTACCGGGACAGGGGCCGAGATACGCAGTATTTT. Translating gives CASSRYRDRGRDTQYF.

The V and J genes are TRBV27 and TRBJ1-2, with D tentatively TRBD1 (6 bases). Per the germline V gene, CDR1 is MNHEY and CDR2 is SMNVEV (reference sequence). The CDR3 consists of 16 residues. V lost 5 bases and J 3 bases, leaving 19 bases between the germline ends. The CDR3 sequence: CASSLTLTGGHYGYTF. The DNA of the CDR3 is TGTGCCAGCAGTCTCACCCTGACAGGAGGCCACTATGGCTACACCTTC.

V gene TRBV2 combines with J gene TRBJ1-6, with D unresolved. Germline assignment: CDR1 SNHLY and CDR2 FYNNEI. This CDR3 comprises 16 residues. The V end was cut by 6 bases, the J end by 0 bases, with 12 bases between. CDR3 residues: CASRSGRSSYNSPLHF. In DNA, the CDR3 is TGTGCCAGCAGAAGCGGCCGGAGCTCCTATAATTCACCCCTCCACTTT.

The chain recombines TRBV5-4 with TRBJ1-3, with no clear D. Trimming pared 0 bases from V and 0 bases from J, leaving 16 bases between. Per the germline V gene, CDR1 is SGHNT and CDR2 is YYREEE (reference sequence). The CDR3 has 18 amino acids. The CDR3 region has the DNA TGTGCCAGCAGCTTGGGACACAGTGTGACAAGCTCTGGAAACACCATATATTTT. Encoded protein: CASSLGHSVTSSGNTIYF.

This chain joins TRBV7-2 and TRBJ2-1; 7 nucleotides align to TRBD2. CDR3 length: 15 amino acids. Germline-derived CDR1 and CDR2 are SGHTA and FQGNSA. J was trimmed by 0 bases and V by 6 bases; bases with no gene match: 5. The CDR3 coding sequence is TGTGCCAGCAGGGAACTAGCGAGCTCCTACAATGAGCAGTTCTTC. Translation gives CASRELASSYNEQFF.

The chain couples TRBV4-2 to TRBJ2-5; TRBD2 matches at 8 bases. V dropped 1 base and J dropped 1; count of bases not matched to a gene: 5. This CDR3 spans 16 amino acids. CDR1 is LGHNA and CDR2 is YNFKEQ in the germline V gene. CDR3 sequence (DNA): TGTGCCAGCAGCCAAGGGTTGCGGGGGGCCCAAGAGACCCAGTACTTC. This translates into CASSQGLRGAQETQYF.

The sample holds a few counts of this clone. V usage is TRBV7-9 and J usage is TRBJ1-1; 7 bases are a match to TRBD1. Germline V gene data show CDR1 as SEHNR and CDR2 as FQNEAQ (reference sequence). This CDR3 has 14 residues. The trim removed 3 bases at V and 4 bases at J, leaving 5 bases unmatched. The CDR3 DNA follows: TGTGCCAGCAGCTTGACAGGGTCTGTCACTGAAGCTTTCTTT. It encodes CASSLTGSVTEAFF.

This sequence joins TRBV7-2 and TRBJ1-2; perhaps TRBD1 as D (5 bases). The CDR3 runs to 15 residues. Germline loops: CDR1 SGHTA, CDR2 FQGNSA. Trimming stripped 5 bases from V and 7 bases from J, with 20 bases between. CDR3 region: CASSARVSLISGYTF. The CDR3 coding sequence is TGTGCCAGCAGCGCCAGGGTGTCTTTGATCTCTGGCTACACCTTC.

Concerning this clone itself: This same CDR3 is encoded by further DNA sequences in the sample. J is TRBJ1-1 and V is TRBV5-1; TRBD1 aligns across 9 bases. Germline trimming cut 3 bases from V and 1 base from J; bases unmatched to any gene: 1. This CDR3 region has 14 residues. Germline V gives CDR1 SGHRS, CDR2 YFSETQ. This chain's CDR3 is CASSSGQGNTEAFF. CDR3 coding DNA: TGCGCCAGCAGCTCGGGACAGGGGAACACTGAAGCTTTCTTT.

The V call is TRBV5-8, the J call TRBJ2-7; TRBD1 matches at 7 bases. Germline assignment: CDR1 SGHTS and CDR2 YDEGEE. Trimming at V came to 0 bases and at J to 7 bases, leaving 10 bases not matched to a gene. CDR3 length equals 15 residues. CDR3 sequence (DNA): TGTGCCAGCAGCTTGGGGATGACAGGGTTGAGGGAGCAGTACGTC. Translation gives CASSLGMTGLREQYV.

V and J are TRBV11-3 and TRBJ2-5; no firm D call. V dropped 4 bases and J dropped 1 base, with 7 bases sitting between them. This CDR3 contains 13 residues. Per germline, CDR1 SGHNT and CDR2 YENEEA. The CDR3 DNA is TGTGCCAGCAGCTATCCGTTCCAAGAGACCCAGTACTTC. Its translation is CASSYPFQETQYF.

This clone has just one count. This sequence joins TRBV5-4 and TRBJ2-6, with D perhaps TRBD2 (5 bases). V was cut by 4 bases and J by 4 bases, with 15 bases left in between. Germline V gives CDR1 SGHNT, CDR2 YYREEE (reference sequence). CDR3 size: 16 residues. The DNA of the CDR3 is TGTGCCAGCAGCCATTCCCCGGGGTCGGGGGCCAACGTCCTGACTTTC. This translates into CASSHSPGSGANVLTF.

V is TRBV19 and J is TRBJ1-4; D is unresolved. Germline V gene data show CDR1 as LNHDA and CDR2 as SQIVND (reference sequence). The CDR3 totals 15 residues. V lost 5 bases and J 7 bases, leaving 17 bases between the germline ends. The CDR3: CASSAGTPGVEKLFF. CDR3 coding DNA: TGTGCCAGTAGTGCCGGCACTCCTGGAGTTGAAAAACTGTTTTTT.

The rearrangement joins TRBV7-8 to TRBJ2-1, with 12 bases lining up with TRBD2. The CDR3 length is 15 residues. Germline lookup yields CDR1 SGHVS and CDR2 FQNEAQ. The V segment lost 1 base and the J segment 6 bases; nucleotides outside the gene matches: 1. The CDR3 sequence is CASSLGTSGVNEQFF. The DNA for the CDR3 is TGTGCCAGCAGCTTAGGGACTAGCGGGGTCAATGAGCAGTTCTTC.

The CDR3 here is CASSNTLYGNTIYF. CDR3 in DNA: TGTGCCAGCAGCAATACCCTCTATGGAAACACCATATATTTT. The rearrangement links TRBV6-5 to TRBJ1-3; no clear D. Germline V gene sequence: CDR1 MNHEY, CDR2 SVGAGI. This CDR3 is built from 14 residues. Trimming removed 6 bases at V and 3 bases at J, with 12 bases between.

This clone turned up a few times. The J gene is TRBJ2-1, the V gene TRBV29-1, with D uncertain. This CDR3 has 11 amino acids. CDR1 and CDR2 (germline): SQVTM, ANQGSEA. Trimming removed 2 bases at V and 9 bases at J, with 8 bases between. For the CDR3, the DNA is TGCAGCGTTGAACTACTGGTTGAGCAGTTCTTC. It encodes CSVELLVEQFF.

The chain recombines TRBV6-1 with TRBJ2-3, with D possibly being TRBD2 (5 bases). CDR3 size: 15 residues. From germline, CDR1 is MNHNS and CDR2 SASEGT. The V gene lost 4 bases and the J gene lost 0 bases, with 11 bases spanning the gap. The CDR3 DNA follows: TGTGCCAGCAGTGTTGCTAGGACTAGCACAGATACGCAGTATTTT. It encodes CASSVARTSTDTQYF.

This clone occurred once. This rearrangement joins TRBV19 to TRBJ1-5; 8 bases map to TRBD1. V lost 7 bases, J lost 1 base, and 12 bases stayed unmatched. The V gene's germline CDR1 is LNHDA and CDR2 SQIVND (reference sequence). CDR3 length: 17 amino acids. CDR3 in amino acids: CASTRRGQEASNQPQHF. The CDR3 bases are TGTGCCAGTACCAGACGGGGACAGGAGGCGAGCAATCAGCCCCAGCATTTT.

The V gene is TRBV12-2, the J gene TRBJ1-1. TRBV12-2 is a pseudogene locus. The CDR3 is 14 residues long. CDR3 bases: TGTGCAAGTCGCATGAACAGGGAGGGGACTGAAGCTTTCTTT. Residues: CASRMNREGTEAFF.

The chain has TRBV2 and TRBJ1-4; D gene unclear. V was pared by 2 bases and J by 10 bases, with 8 bases between. The CDR3 runs to 12 residues. Germline V gene data show CDR1 as SNHLY and CDR2 as FYNNEI. CDR3 in DNA: TGTGCCAGCAGTGAATCGGGAGGAAAACTGTTTTTT. This gives the protein CASSESGGKLFF. The variable domain in full, with the rest retrieved from reference TRBV2 and TRBJ1-4, is EPEVTQTPSHQVTQMGQEVILRCVPISNHLYFYWYRQILGQKVEFLVSFYNNEISEKSEIFDDQFSVERPDGSNFTLKIRSTKLEDSAMYFCASSESGGKLFFGSGTQLSVL.

V gene TRBV5-4 combines with J gene TRBJ2-3, with 12 bases that match TRBD2. V shed 2 bases and J 1 base; nucleotides not matched to a gene: 8. The CDR3 consists of 18 residues. Germline V gene sequence: CDR1 SGHNT, CDR2 YYREEE (reference sequence). Here the CDR3 DNA reads TGTGCCAGCAGCTTACTAGCGGGGGGTGTTGGTGGCACAGATACGCAGTATTTT. Its translation: CASSLLAGGVGGTDTQYF.

The rearrangement uses TRBV20-1 and TRBJ1-2; D not certain. The CDR3 totals 11 residues. The germline gives CDR1 DFQATT, CDR2 SNEGSKA (reference sequence). Trimming took off 3 bases at V and 5 bases at J, with 7 bases between the two ends. The CDR3 DNA is TGCAGTGCTAGTTGGCGGTATGGCTACACCTTC. This encodes CSASWRYGYTF.

Remarks on this clone: Its ends do not fully match the called genes, so a read error is possible. V usage is TRBV11-2 and J usage is TRBJ1-1; 7 nucleotides line up with TRBD1. This CDR3 spans 13 amino acids. CDR1 is SGHAT and CDR2 is FQNNGV in the germline V gene. The CDR3 coding sequence is TGTGCCAGCAGCCTAGACAGGGCCACTGAAGCTTTCTTT. Translating it yields CASSLDRATEAFF.

This rearrangement joins TRBV5-1 to TRBJ1-1; 7 bases align to TRBD1. CDR1 and CDR2 from the germline V gene are SGHRS and YFSETQ. V was pared by 4 bases and J by 5 bases, with 5 bases of the junction left unmatched. The CDR3 is made up of 13 amino acids. The CDR3 DNA sequence: TGCGCCAGCAGCCCCAACAGGGGAACTGAAGCTTTCTTT. Translating it yields CASSPNRGTEAFF. Full variable domain (rest looked up from reference TRBV5-1 and TRBJ1-1): KAGVTQTPRYLIKTRGQQVTLSCSPISGHRSVSWYQQTPGQGLQFLFEYFSETQRNKGNFPGRFSGRQFSNSRSEMNVSTLELGDSALYLCASSPNRGTEAFFGQGTRLTVV.

The chain uses TRBV13 and TRBJ2-1; D possibly corresponds to TRBD2 (6 bases). Deletions cut 5 bases from V and 4 bases from J, with 15 bases between. This CDR3 is built from 15 residues. CDR1 is PRHDT and CDR2 is FYEKMQ in the germline V gene (reference sequence). The CDR3 spells CASSRRDSSYNEQFF. Written as DNA, the CDR3 is TGTGCCAGCAGCCGGCGGGACTCCTCATACAATGAGCAGTTCTTC. Complete variable domain (other parts from reference TRBV13 and TRBJ2-1): AAGVIQSPRHLIKEKRETATLKCYPIPRHDTVYWYQQGPGQDPQFLISFYEKMQSDKGSIPDRFSAQQFSDYHSELNMSSLELGDSALYFCASSRRDSSYNEQFFGPGTRLTVL.

The V gene is TRBV7-9, the J gene TRBJ1-4; 9 nucleotides match TRBD1. With 4 bases clipped from V and 14 bases from J, the junction kept 8 bases outside the gene matches. This CDR3 region has 13 residues. Looked up from germline, CDR1 is SEHNR and CDR2 is FQNEAQ (reference sequence). CDR3 coding DNA: TGTGCCAGCAGCTCCCCGGGACAGGGATCCCTGTTTTTT. It codes for CASSSPGQGSLFF.

As concerns this clone: A junction end diverges from the germline sequence, so it may reflect a read error. V is TRBV19 and J is TRBJ2-7; maybe TRBD2 (6 bases). CDR3 length equals 12 residues. Germline V gene sequence: CDR1 LNHDA, CDR2 SQIVND (reference sequence). CDR3 sequence reads: CASSPIGGTLNF. The CDR3 nucleotides read TGTGCCAGTAGCCCGATTGGCGGGACGTTGAACTTC. The whole variable domain, remainder taken from reference TRBV19 and TRBJ2-7, is DGGITQSPKYLFRKEGQNVTLSCEQNLNHDAMYWYRQDPGQGLRLIYYSQIVNDFQKGDIAEGYSVSREKKESFPLTVTSAQKNPTAFYLCASSPIGGTLNFGPGTRLTVT.

The V call is TRBV5-1, the J call TRBJ1-4; no clear D. This CDR3 is 12 amino acids long. V was cut by 3 bases and J by 6 bases, with 6 bases left in between. CDR1 and CDR2 from the germline V gene are SGHRS and YFSETQ. CDR3 amino acids: CASSSLDEKLFF. CDR3 in DNA: TGCGCCAGCAGCTCACTGGATGAAAAACTGTTTTTT.

This chain joins TRBV19 and TRBJ2-1; D is unresolved. Germline V gene data show CDR1 as LNHDA and CDR2 as SQIVND (reference sequence). V lost 10 bases and J 0 bases, leaving 13 bases between the germline ends. The length of the CDR3 is 14 residues. The CDR3 sequence: CATHPESSYNEQFF. As DNA, the CDR3 is TGTGCCACCCACCCCGAGAGCTCCTACAATGAGCAGTTCTTC. Full variable domain (remainder filled in from reference TRBV19 and TRBJ2-1): DGGITQSPKYLFRKEGQNVTLSCEQNLNHDAMYWYRQDPGQGLRLIYYSQIVNDFQKGDIAEGYSVSREKKESFPLTVTSAQKNPTAFYLCATHPESSYNEQFFGPGTRLTVL.